The T cell receptor beta chain described here comes from a study of CD8 T cells in Susac syndrome. The RNA input was about 0.45 to 1 ug, and it was reverse transcribed with random hexamers. TCR beta CDR3 was amplified by immunoSEQ covering 54 Vbeta and 13 Jbeta. TCRdb analysed the immunoSEQ multiplex PCR reads with MiXCR anew, one entry per CDR3 protein. The sample has 120,000 or so distinct CDR3 sequences; 85% to 95% are singletons. The ends were cut back, 5 bases at V and 1 base at J, with 10 bases in the middle. The CDR3 covers 14 residues. Germline V gene sequence: CDR1 MDHEN, CDR2 SYDVKM. The TEMRA cells underwent FACS enrichment, while the CD8+ and CD4+ T cells underwent negative isolation.

This sequence originates from a human donor in good health. The specimen was CD4+ T cells from PBMCs. The chain recombines TRBV28 with TRBJ2-3, with a tentative D call TRBD2 (6 bases). The DNA of the CDR3 is TGTGCCAGCAGTCGGAGGGCCGGCACAGATACGCAGTATTTT. Translation gives CASSRRAGTDTQYF.